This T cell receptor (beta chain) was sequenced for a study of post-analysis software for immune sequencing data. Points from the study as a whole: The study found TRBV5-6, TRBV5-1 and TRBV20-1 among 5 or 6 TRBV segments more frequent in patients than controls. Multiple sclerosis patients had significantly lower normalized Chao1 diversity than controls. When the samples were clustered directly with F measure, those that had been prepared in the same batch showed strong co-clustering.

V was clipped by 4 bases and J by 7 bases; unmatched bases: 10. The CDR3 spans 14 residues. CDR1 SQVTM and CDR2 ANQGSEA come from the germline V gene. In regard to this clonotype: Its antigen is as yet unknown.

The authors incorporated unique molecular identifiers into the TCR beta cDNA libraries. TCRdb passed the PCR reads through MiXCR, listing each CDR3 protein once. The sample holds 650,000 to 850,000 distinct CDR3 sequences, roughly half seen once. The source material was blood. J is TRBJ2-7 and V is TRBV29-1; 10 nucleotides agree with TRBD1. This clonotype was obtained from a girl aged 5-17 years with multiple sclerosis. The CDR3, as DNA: TGCAGCGTTGGCACGACGGGACAGGGGAGAGAGCAGTACTTC. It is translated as CSVGTTGQGREQYF.